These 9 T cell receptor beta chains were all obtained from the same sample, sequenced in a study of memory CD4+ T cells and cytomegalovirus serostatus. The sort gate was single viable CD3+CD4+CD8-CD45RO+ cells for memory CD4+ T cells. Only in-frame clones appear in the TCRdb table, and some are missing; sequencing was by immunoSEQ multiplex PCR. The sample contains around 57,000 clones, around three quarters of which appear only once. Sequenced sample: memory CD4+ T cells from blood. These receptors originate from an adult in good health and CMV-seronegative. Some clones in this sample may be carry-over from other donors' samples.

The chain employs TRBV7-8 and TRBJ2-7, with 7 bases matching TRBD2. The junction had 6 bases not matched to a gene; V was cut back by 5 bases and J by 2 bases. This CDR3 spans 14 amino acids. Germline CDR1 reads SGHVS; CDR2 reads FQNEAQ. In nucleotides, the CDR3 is TGTGCCAGCAGCCTTGTGGCGGGGGCCTACGAGCAGTACTTC. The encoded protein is CASSLVAGAYEQYF.

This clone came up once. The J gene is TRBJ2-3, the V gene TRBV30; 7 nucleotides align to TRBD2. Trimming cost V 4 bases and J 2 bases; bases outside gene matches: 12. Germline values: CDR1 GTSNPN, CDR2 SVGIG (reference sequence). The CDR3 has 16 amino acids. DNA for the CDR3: TGTGCCTGGACCAAGGGGACGGGGGGACCCACAGATACGCAGTATTTT. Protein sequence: CAWTKGTGGPTDTQYF. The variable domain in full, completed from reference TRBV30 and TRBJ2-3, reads SQTIHQWPATLVQPVGSPLSLECTVEGTSNPNLYWYRQAAGRGLQLLFYSVGIGQISSEVPQNLSASRPQDRQFILSSKKLLLSDSGFYLCAWTKGTGGPTDTQYFGPGTRLTVL.

CDR3 protein: CASSQDLVQTGGKETQYF. The CDR3, as DNA: TGCGCCAGCAGCCAAGATCTGGTGCAGACAGGGGGTAAAGAGACCCAGTACTTC. The V call is TRBV4-1, the J call TRBJ2-5, with 9 bases identical to TRBD1. The V segment lost 0 bases and the J segment 3 bases; nucleotides outside the gene matches: 11. Looked up from germline, CDR1 is MGHRA and CDR2 is YSYEKL. CDR3 length: 18 residues.

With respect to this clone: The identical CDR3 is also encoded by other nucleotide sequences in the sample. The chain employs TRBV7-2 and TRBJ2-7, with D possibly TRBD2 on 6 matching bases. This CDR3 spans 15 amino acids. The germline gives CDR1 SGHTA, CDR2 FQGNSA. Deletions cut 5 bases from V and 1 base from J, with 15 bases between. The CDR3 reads CASSPSSGRSYEQYF. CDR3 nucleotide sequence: TGTGCCAGCAGCCCCTCGAGCGGGCGTTCCTACGAGCAGTACTTC. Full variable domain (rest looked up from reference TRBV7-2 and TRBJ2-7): GAGVSQSPSNKVTEKGKDVELRCDPISGHTALYWYRQSLGQGLEFLIYFQGNSAPDKSGLPSDRFSAERTGGSVSTLTIQRTQQEDSAVYLCASSPSSGRSYEQYFGPGTRLTVT.

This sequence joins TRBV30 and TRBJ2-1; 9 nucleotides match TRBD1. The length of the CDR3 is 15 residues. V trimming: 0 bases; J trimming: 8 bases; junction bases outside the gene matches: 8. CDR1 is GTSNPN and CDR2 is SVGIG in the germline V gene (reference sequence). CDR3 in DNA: TGTGCCTGGAGTGTACCCGTAACAGGGGGCGATGAGCAGTTCTTC. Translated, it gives CAWSVPVTGGDEQFF.

CDR3 in DNA: TGCGCCAGCAGCCACACAGGGGTTATTAATTCACCCCTCCACTTT. Protein sequence: CASSHTGVINSPLHF. The chain has TRBV4-3 and TRBJ1-6, with 7 bases fitting TRBD1. CDR3 size: 15 residues. V was pared by 3 bases and J by 6 bases, with 5 bases of the junction left unmatched. The germline gives CDR1 LGHNA, CDR2 YSLEER.

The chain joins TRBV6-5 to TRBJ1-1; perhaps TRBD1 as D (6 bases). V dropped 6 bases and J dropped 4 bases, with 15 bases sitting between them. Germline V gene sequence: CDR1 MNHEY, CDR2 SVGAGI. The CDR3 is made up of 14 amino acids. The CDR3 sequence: CASSSTAGATEAFF. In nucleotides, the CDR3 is TGTGCCAGCAGCTCTACTGCAGGGGCCACTGAAGCTTTCTTT.

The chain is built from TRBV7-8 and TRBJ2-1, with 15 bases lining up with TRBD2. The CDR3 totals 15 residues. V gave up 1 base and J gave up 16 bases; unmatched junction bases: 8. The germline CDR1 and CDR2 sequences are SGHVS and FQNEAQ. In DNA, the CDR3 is TGTGCCAGCAGCTTAGGAACGGGACTAGCGGGGGGTTTTTTCTTC. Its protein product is CASSLGTGLAGGFFF.

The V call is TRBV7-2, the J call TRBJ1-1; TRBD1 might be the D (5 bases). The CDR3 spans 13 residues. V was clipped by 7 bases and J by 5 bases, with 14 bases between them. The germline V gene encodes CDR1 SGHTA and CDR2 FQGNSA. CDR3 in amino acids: CASKRPGGTEAFF. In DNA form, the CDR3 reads TGTGCCAGCAAGCGGCCCGGGGGTACTGAAGCTTTCTTT.